These T cell receptor beta chains were read from a single sample in a study of T cell changes during pregnancy in multiple sclerosis. Clones were read by immunoSEQ multiplex PCR, and TCRdb kept only the in-frame ones, dropping some. The data contain around 25,000 clones, 85% to 90% of them singletons. This sample comprised CD8+ T cells from peripheral blood mononuclear cells, obtained in the second trimester of pregnancy. These receptors came from a female donor with multiple sclerosis, enrolled in a pregnancy study. Both conserved end residues are part of each CDR3. A D gene is named only where the DNA matches it firmly. The listing skips clone size in some rows; elsewhere it reads once, few, many or a size class.

V gene: TRBV2
clone size: .
D gene: TRBD1
J gene: TRBJ1-6
CDR3 DNA: TGTGCCAGCAGTGAATCGGACAGGGGGCTAAATTCACCCCTCCACTTT
CDR3 protein: CASSESDRGLNSPLHF

V gene: TRBV5-4
clone size: .
D gene: .
J gene: TRBJ2-7
CDR3 DNA: TGTGCCAGCAGCTTGGTGGGGGGGCCGGACGAGCAGTACTTC
CDR3 protein: CASSLVGGPDEQYF

V gene: TRBV7-9
clone size: .
D gene: TRBD2
J gene: TRBJ2-7
CDR3 DNA: TGTGCCAGCAGCTTCCCGGTAGCGGGGAGCTCCTACGAGCAGTACTTC
CDR3 protein: CASSFPVAGSSYEQYF

V gene: TRBV6-1
clone size: .
D gene: .
J gene: TRBJ2-7
CDR3 DNA: TGTGCCAGCAGACAAGAAGAGACTAGCTACGAGCAGTACTTC
CDR3 protein: CASRQEETSYEQYF

V gene: TRBV7-9
clone size: .
D gene: .
J gene: TRBJ2-1
CDR3 DNA: TGTGCCAGCACCTTCGGGGACAATGAGCAGTTCTTC
CDR3 protein: CASTFGDNEQFF

V gene: TRBV27
clone size: once
D gene: .
J gene: TRBJ1-2
CDR3 DNA: TGTGCCAGCAGTCCATTCATACAGGGTACCTATGGCTACACCTTC
CDR3 protein: CASSPFIQGTYGYTF

V gene: TRBV27
clone size: .
D gene: TRBD1
J gene: TRBJ1-2
CDR3 DNA: TGTGCCAGCAGTCTGGGACAGGGGAGGAACTATGGCTACACCTTC
CDR3 protein: CASSLGQGRNYGYTF

V gene: TRBV7-3
clone size: .
D gene: .
J gene: TRBJ1-4
CDR3 DNA: TGTGCCAGTTGGGGAGGGACTAATGAAAAACTGTTTTTT
CDR3 protein: CASWGGTNEKLFF

V gene: TRBV4-1
clone size: .
D gene: .
J gene: TRBJ2-2
CDR3 DNA: TGCGCCAGCAGGACAGGGAACACCGGGGAGCTGTTTTTT
CDR3 protein: CASRTGNTGELFF

V gene: TRBV7-9
clone size: once
D gene: TRBD1
J gene: TRBJ1-2
CDR3 DNA: TGTGCCAGCAGTGCCGGCCGGGACAGGGGCGGCTACACCTTC
CDR3 protein: CASSAGRDRGGYTF

V gene: TRBV19
clone size: .
D gene: TRBD2
J gene: TRBJ2-2
CDR3 DNA: TGTGCCAGTAGTCTGACTAGCGGGTGGACCGGGGAGCTGTTTTTT
CDR3 protein: CASSLTSGWTGELFF

V gene: TRBV5-3
clone size: .
D gene: TRBD1
J gene: TRBJ1-2
CDR3 DNA: TGTGCCAGAAGCTTAGGGACAGGGGGAGGCTACACCTTC
CDR3 protein: CARSLGTGGGYTF

V gene: TRBV2
clone size: .
D gene: TRBD2
J gene: TRBJ2-3
CDR3 DNA: TGTGCCAGCAGTGAAGTAAGCGGGGGGGCGACAGATACGCAGTATTTT
CDR3 protein: CASSEVSGGATDTQYF

V gene: TRBV2
clone size: .
D gene: .
J gene: TRBJ2-3
CDR3 DNA: TGTGCCAGCAGTGATCCTTCTGGGGGGTCAGGGAAGGATACGCAGTATTTT
CDR3 protein: CASSDPSGGSGKDTQYF

V gene: TRBV6-4
clone size: few
D gene: TRBD2
J gene: TRBJ2-3
CDR3 DNA: TGTGCCAGCAGTGGGACTAGCGGGGGCACAGATACGCAGTATTTT
CDR3 protein: CASSGTSGGTDTQYF

V gene: TRBV6-6
clone size: .
D gene: .
J gene: TRBJ1-1
CDR3 DNA: TGTGCCAGCAAGCGGGCCCTGCATCTCGAAGCTTTCTTT
CDR3 protein: CASKRALHLEAFF

V gene: TRBV5-8
clone size: once
D gene: .
J gene: TRBJ2-2
CDR3 DNA: TGTGCCAGCAGGTCCGGGACACTCAACACCGGGGAGCTGTTTTTT
CDR3 protein: CASRSGTLNTGELFF